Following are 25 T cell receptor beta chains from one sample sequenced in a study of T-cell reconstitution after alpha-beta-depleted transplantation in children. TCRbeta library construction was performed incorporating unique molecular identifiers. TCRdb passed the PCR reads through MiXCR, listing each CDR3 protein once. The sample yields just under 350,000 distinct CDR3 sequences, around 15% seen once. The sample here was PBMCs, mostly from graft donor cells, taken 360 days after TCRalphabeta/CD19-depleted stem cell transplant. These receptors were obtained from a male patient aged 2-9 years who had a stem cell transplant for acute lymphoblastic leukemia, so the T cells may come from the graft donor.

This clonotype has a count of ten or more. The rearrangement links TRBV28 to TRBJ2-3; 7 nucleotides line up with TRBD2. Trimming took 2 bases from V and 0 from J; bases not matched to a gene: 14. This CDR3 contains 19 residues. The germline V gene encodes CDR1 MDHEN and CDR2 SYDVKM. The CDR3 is CASSLRVLAEYTSTDTQYF. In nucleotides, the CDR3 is TGTGCCAGCAGTTTACGGGTTCTAGCGGAATATACTAGCACAGATACGCAGTATTTT.

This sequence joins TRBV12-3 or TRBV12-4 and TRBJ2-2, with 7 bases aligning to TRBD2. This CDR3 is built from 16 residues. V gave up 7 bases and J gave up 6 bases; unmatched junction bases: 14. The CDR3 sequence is CASTSRDYGKAGELFF. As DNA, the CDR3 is TGTGCCAGCACCTCTCGGGACTACGGTAAAGCCGGGGAGCTGTTTTTT.

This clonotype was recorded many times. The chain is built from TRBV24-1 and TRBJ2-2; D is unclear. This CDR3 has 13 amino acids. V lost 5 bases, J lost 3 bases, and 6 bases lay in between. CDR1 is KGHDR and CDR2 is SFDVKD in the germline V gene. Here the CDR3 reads CATSAWDTGELFF. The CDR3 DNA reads TGTGCCACCAGTGCATGGGACACCGGGGAGCTGTTTTTT.

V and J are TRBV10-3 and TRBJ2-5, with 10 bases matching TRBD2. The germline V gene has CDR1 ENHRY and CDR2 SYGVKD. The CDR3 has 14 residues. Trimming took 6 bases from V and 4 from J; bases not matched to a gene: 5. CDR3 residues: CAISPSGRTETQYF. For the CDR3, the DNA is TGTGCCATCAGCCCTAGCGGGAGAACAGAGACCCAGTACTTC.

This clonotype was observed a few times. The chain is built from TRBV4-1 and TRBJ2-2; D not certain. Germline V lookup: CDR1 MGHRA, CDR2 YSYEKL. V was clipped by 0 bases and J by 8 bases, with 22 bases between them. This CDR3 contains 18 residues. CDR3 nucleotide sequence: TGCGCCAGCAGCCAAGATGCGTTGCTAGTAGATTGGATTGGGGAGCTGTTTTTT. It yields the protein CASSQDALLVDWIGELFF.

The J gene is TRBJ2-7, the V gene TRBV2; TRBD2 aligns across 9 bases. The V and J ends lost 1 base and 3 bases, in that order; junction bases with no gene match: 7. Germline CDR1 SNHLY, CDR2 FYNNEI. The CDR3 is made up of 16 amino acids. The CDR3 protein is CASSEGWGLALYEQYF. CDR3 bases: TGTGCCAGCAGTGAAGGGTGGGGACTAGCCCTCTACGAGCAGTACTTC. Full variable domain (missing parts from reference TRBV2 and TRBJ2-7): EPEVTQTPSHQVTQMGQEVILRCVPISNHLYFYWYRQILGQKVEFLVSFYNNEISEKSEIFDDQFSVERPDGSNFTLKIRSTKLEDSAMYFCASSEGWGLALYEQYFGPGTRLTVT.

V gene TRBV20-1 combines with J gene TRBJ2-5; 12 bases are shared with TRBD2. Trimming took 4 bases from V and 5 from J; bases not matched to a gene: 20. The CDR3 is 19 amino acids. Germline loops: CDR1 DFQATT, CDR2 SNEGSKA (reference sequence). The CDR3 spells CSAIAALETSGSLRETQYF. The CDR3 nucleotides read TGCAGTGCTATCGCCGCCCTGGAGACTAGCGGGAGCCTTCGGGAGACCCAGTACTTC.

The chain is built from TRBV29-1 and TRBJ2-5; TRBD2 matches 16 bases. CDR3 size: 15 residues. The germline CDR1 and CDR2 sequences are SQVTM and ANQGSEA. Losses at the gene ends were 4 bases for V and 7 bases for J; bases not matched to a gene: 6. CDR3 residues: CSVVPGLAGGGTQYF. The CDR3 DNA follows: TGCAGCGTTGTCCCGGGACTAGCGGGAGGGGGGACCCAGTACTTC.

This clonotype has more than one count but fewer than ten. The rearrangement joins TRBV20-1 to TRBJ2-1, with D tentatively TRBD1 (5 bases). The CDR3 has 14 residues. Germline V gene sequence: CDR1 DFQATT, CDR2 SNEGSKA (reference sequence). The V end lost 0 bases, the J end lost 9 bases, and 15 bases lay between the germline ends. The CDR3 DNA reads TGCAGTGCTAGAGATTCTAAAGGGGCAGGTGAGCAGTTCTTC. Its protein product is CSARDSKGAGEQFF.

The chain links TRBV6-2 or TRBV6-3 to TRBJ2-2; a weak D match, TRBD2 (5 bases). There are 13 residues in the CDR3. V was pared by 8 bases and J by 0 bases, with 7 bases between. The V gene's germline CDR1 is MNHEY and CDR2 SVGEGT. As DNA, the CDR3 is TGTGCCAGCTTAGCGACGAACACCGGGGAGCTGTTTTTT. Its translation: CASLATNTGELFF.

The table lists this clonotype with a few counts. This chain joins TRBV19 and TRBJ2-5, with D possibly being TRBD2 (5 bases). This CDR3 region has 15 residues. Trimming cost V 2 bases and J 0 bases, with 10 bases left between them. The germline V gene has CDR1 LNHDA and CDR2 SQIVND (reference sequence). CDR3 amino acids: CASSITGWDQETQYF. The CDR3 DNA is TGTGCCAGTAGTATAACGGGGTGGGACCAAGAGACCCAGTACTTC.

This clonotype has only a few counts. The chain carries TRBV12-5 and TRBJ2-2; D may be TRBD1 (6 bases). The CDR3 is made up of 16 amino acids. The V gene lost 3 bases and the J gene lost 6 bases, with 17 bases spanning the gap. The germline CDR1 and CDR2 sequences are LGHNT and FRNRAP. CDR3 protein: CASGFYPGTLAGELFF. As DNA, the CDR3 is TGTGCTAGTGGTTTTTATCCAGGGACACTTGCCGGGGAGCTGTTTTTT.

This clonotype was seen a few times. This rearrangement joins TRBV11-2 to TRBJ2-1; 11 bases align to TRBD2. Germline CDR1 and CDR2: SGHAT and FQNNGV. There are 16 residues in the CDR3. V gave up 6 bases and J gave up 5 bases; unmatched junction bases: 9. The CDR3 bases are TGTGCCAGCAGTACATCCGGGACTAGCGGAAACAATGAGCAGTTCTTC. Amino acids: CASSTSGTSGNNEQFF.

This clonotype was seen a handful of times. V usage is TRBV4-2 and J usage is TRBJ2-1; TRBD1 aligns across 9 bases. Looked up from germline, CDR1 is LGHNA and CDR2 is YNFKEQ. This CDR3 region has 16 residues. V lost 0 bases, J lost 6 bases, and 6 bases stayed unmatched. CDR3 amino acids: CASSQDRTGAINEQFF. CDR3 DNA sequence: TGTGCCAGCAGCCAAGATAGGACAGGGGCCATCAATGAGCAGTTCTTC.

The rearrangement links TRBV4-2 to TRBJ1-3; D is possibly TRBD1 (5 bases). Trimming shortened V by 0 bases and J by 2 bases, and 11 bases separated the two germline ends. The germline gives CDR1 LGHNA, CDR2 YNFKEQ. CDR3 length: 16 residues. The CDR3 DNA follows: TGTGCCAGCAGCCAAGATGTTCAGGGCGCTGGAAACACCATATATTTT. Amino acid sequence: CASSQDVQGAGNTIYF.

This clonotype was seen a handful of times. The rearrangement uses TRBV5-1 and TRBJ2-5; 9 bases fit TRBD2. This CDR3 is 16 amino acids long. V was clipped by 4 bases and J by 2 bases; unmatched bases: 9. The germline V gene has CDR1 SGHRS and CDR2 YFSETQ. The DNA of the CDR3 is TGCGCCAGCAGCATCGCGGGAGGGACATTTCAAGAGACCCAGTACTTC. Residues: CASSIAGGTFQETQYF.

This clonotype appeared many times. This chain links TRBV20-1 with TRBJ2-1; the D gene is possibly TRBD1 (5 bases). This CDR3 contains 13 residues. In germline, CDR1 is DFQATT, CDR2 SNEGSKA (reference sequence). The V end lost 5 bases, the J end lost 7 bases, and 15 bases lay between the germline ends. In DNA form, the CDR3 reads TGCAGTGCTCCGGATGGCGCAGGGAATGAGCAGTTCTTC. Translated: CSAPDGAGNEQFF.

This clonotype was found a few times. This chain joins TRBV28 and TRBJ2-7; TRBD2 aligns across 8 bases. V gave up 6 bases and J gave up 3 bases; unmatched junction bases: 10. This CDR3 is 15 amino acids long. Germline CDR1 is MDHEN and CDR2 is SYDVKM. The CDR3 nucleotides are TGTGCCAGCAGCAACGGGGGGGGAGGGATCTACGAGCAGTACTTC. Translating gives CASSNGGGGIYEQYF.

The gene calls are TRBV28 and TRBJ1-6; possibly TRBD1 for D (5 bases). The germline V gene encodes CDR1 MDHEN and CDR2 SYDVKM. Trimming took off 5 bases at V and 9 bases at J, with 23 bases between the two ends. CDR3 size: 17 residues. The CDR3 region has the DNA TGTGCCAGCAGTATCCCCCGAGGGCTTAGGGGCGGTTCACCCCTCCACTTT. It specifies CASSIPRGLRGGSPLHF.

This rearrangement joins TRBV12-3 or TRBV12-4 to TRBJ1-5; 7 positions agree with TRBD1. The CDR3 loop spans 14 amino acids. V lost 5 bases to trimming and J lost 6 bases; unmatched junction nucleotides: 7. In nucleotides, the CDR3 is TGTGCCAGCAGTCCTCGACAGGGTCGTCAGCCCCAGCATTTT. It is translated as CASSPRQGRQPQHF.

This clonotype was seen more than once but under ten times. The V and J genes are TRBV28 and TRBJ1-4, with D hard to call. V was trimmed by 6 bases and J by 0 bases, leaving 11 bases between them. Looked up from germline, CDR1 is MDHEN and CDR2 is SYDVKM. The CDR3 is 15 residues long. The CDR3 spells CASRAREATNEKLFF. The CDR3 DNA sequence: TGTGCCAGCAGGGCCCGGGAGGCAACTAATGAAAAACTGTTTTTT.

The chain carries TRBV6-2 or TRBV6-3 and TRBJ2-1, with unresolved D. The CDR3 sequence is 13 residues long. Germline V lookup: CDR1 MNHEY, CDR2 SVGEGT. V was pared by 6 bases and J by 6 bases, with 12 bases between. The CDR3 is CASSKVRSNEQFF. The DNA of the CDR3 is TGTGCCAGCAGCAAAGTGAGGTCCAATGAGCAGTTCTTC.

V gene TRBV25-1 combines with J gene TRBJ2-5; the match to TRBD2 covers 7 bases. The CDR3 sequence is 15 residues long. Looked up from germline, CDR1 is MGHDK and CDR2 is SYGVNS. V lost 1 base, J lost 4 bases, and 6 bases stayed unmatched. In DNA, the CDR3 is TGTGCCAGCAGTGAATTTGGCGGGGGTCGAGAGACCCAGTACTTC. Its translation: CASSEFGGGRETQYF. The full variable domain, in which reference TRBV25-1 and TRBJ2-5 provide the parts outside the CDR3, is EADIYQTPRYLVIGTGKKITLECSQTMGHDKMYWYQQDPGMELHLIHYSYGVNSTEKGDLSSESTVSRIRTEHFPLTLESARPSHTSQYLCASSEFGGGRETQYFGPGTRLLVL.

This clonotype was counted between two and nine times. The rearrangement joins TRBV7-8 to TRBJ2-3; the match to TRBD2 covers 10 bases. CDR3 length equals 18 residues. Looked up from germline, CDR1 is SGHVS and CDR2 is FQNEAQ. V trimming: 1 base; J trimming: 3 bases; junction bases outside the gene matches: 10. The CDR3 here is CASSLGGPGLAITDTQYF. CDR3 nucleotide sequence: TGTGCCAGCAGCTTAGGGGGCCCGGGACTAGCGATAACAGATACGCAGTATTTT.

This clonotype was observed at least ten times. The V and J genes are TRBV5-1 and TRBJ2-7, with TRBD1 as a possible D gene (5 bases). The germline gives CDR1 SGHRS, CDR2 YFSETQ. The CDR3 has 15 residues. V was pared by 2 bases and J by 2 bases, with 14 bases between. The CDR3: CASSLISTETYEQYF. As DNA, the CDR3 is TGCGCCAGCAGCTTAATCTCGACAGAGACCTACGAGCAGTACTTC. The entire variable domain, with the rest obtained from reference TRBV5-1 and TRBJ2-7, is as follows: KAGVTQTPRYLIKTRGQQVTLSCSPISGHRSVSWYQQTPGQGLQFLFEYFSETQRNKGNFPGRFSGRQFSNSRSEMNVSTLELGDSALYLCASSLISTETYEQYFGPGTRLTVT.